These T cell receptor beta chains were read from a single sample in a study of CD8 T cells in Susac syndrome. A single record per CDR3 protein comes from TCRdb applying MiXCR to the immunoSEQ multiplex PCR reads. The sample consists of 110,000 or so distinct CDR3 sequences, about 93% of them appearing once. Material: CD4+ T cells from PBMCs. Every receptor here comes from a human donor in good health. CDR3s include the opening cysteine and the closing phenylalanine or tryptophan. Each record gives: V gene, D gene, clone size, J gene, CDR3 DNA, CDR3 protein. A D gene is named only where the DNA matches it firmly. The size field is filled for only some rows; it gives once, few, many or a size class.

V: TRBV7-8
D: TRBD2
size: once
J: TRBJ2-1
DNA: TGTGCCAGCAGCCCGGGGACTAGCGGGAGGGCCAGGGTGTATGAGCAGTTCTTC
CDR3: CASSPGTSGRARVYEQFF

V: TRBV4-1
D: -
size: once
J: TRBJ1-5
DNA: TGCGCCAGCAGCCACTCCGAGGGCCGCAATCAGCCCCAGCATTTT
CDR3: CASSHSEGRNQPQHF

V: TRBV28
D: TRBD2
size: -
J: TRBJ2-3
DNA: TGTGCCAGCATGGCGGGAGGAGTCGCAGATACGCAGTATTTT
CDR3: CASMAGGVADTQYF

V: TRBV20-1
D: -
size: -
J: TRBJ2-7
DNA: TGCAGTGCCCCTTTCCGGACGTTGAACGAGCAGTACTTC
CDR3: CSAPFRTLNEQYF

V: TRBV30
D: -
size: -
J: TRBJ1-3
DNA: TGTGCCTGGAGTGTTCTCGGGGCAGGAAACACCATATATTTT
CDR3: CAWSVLGAGNTIYF

V: TRBV10-3
D: TRBD1
size: -
J: TRBJ1-5
DNA: TGTGCCATCAGTGCCCAGATGGGACAGGGGGCCAGCAATCAGCCCCAGCATTTT
CDR3: CAISAQMGQGASNQPQHF

V: TRBV19
D: -
size: -
J: TRBJ2-2
DNA: TGTGCCAGTAACCGGGCAAACACCGGGGAGCTGTTTTTT
CDR3: CASNRANTGELFF

V: TRBV6-5
D: -
size: -
J: TRBJ1-5
DNA: TGTGCCAGTGGGAGGGGAAGTCAGCCCCAGCATTTT
CDR3: CASGRGSQPQHF

V: TRBV20-1
D: -
size: -
J: TRBJ2-3
DNA: TGCAGTCCACGGGAGATGGGCACAGATACGCAGTATTTT
CDR3: CSPREMGTDTQYF

V: TRBV6-2/TRBV6-3
D: -
size: -
J: TRBJ2-7
DNA: TGTGCCAGCAGATCGGGACCCCAGCCGGGAGAGCAGTACTTC
CDR3: CASRSGPQPGEQYF

V: TRBV27
D: -
size: -
J: TRBJ1-2
DNA: TGTGCCAGCAGGTTAAGAGGAGGCTATGGCTACACCTTC
CDR3: CASRLRGGYGYTF

V: TRBV20-1
D: -
size: once
J: TRBJ1-1
DNA: TGCAGTGCTAGAATCGGGGGAGGTGGCACTGAAGCTTTCTTT
CDR3: CSARIGGGGTEAFF

V: TRBV30
D: -
size: -
J: TRBJ1-5
DNA: TGTGCCTGGAGTGTGGGGCGGAATCAGCCCCAGCATTTT
CDR3: CAWSVGRNQPQHF

V: TRBV20-1
D: -
size: once
J: TRBJ2-7
DNA: TGCAGTGCTACTAAGACTAGTCTCGGCTACGAGCAGTACTTC
CDR3: CSATKTSLGYEQYF

V: TRBV7-3
D: -
size: few
J: TRBJ2-7
DNA: TGTGCCAGCAGCGCCCTCGCATTGGGGGACGAGCAGTACTTC
CDR3: CASSALALGDEQYF

V: TRBV29-1
D: TRBD1
size: once
J: TRBJ1-2
DNA: TGCAGCGTCGCCCAAGACAGGGGGAACTATGGCTACACCTTC
CDR3: CSVAQDRGNYGYTF

V: TRBV3-1
D: -
size: -
J: TRBJ1-5
DNA: TGTGCCAGCAGCCAGGGGGTGGATCAGCCCCAGCATTTT
CDR3: CASSQGVDQPQHF